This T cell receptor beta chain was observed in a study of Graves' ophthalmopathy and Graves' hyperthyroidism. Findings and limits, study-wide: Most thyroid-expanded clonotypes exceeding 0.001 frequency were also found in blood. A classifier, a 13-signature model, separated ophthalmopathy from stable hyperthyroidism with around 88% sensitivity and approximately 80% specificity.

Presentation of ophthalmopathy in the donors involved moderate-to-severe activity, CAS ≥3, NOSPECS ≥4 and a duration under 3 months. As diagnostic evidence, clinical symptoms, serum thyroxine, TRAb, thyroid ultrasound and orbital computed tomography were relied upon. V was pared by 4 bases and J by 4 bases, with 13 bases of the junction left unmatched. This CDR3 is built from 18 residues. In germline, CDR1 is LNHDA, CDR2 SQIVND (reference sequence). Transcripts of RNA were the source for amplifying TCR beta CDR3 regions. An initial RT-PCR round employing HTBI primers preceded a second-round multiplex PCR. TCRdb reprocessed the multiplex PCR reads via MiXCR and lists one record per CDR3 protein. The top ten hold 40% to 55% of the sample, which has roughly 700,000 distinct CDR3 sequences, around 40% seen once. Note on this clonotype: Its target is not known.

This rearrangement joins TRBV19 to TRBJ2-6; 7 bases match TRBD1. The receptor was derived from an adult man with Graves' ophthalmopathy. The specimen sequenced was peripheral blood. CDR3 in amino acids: CASSNPGRQGSGANVLTF. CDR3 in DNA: TGTGCCAGTAGTAACCCCGGTAGACAGGGATCCGGGGCCAACGTCCTGACTTTC.